The 5 T cell receptor beta chains reported below all come from one sample, sequenced in a study of cytotoxic CD8 clonotypes in ibrutinib-treated CLL. Sequencing was performed with immunoSEQ multiplex PCR; in TCRdb, only in-frame clones are kept and a portion is missing. The table includes 150,000 to 200,000 clones, 70% to 90% detected once. The specimen was PBMCs, collected at disease progression, from a patient treated with ibrutinib. These receptor sequences come from a human donor with chronic lymphocytic leukemia.

The chain joins TRBV4-3 to TRBJ1-1; D unclear. The length of the CDR3 is 17 residues. With 2 bases removed from V and 0 bases from J, the gap between germline ends came to 16 bases. Per the germline V gene, CDR1 is LGHNA and CDR2 is YSLEER. As DNA, the CDR3 is TGCGCCAGCAGCCAATCGTCCAATTACCCTCTGAACACTGAAGCTTTCTTT. It specifies CASSQSSNYPLNTEAFF.

This CDR3 reads CASSLRQGLTDTQYF. The DNA for the CDR3 is TGTGCCAGCAGCCTCCGACAGGGGCTCACAGATACGCAGTATTTT. This sequence joins TRBV6-5 and TRBJ2-3, with 8 bases matching TRBD1. CDR3 length: 15 amino acids. CDR1 is MNHEY, CDR2 SVGAGI, per germline. The V segment lost 6 bases and the J segment 2 bases; nucleotides outside the gene matches: 7.

The chain recombines TRBV27 with TRBJ1-1; 11 bases align to TRBD1. Germline CDR1 and CDR2: MNHEY and SMNVEV (reference sequence). J lost 1 base, V lost 4 bases, and 5 bases had no gene match. This CDR3 region has 16 residues. CDR3 nucleotides: TGTGCCAGCAGTTGGGGACAGGGGGATGGGAACACTGAAGCTTTCTTT. Protein sequence: CASSWGQGDGNTEAFF.

This chain links TRBV7-9 with TRBJ1-1; no clear D gene. Germline CDR1 reads SEHNR; CDR2 reads FQNEAQ (reference sequence). The V gene lost 5 bases and the J gene lost 2 bases, with 21 bases spanning the gap. CDR3 length: 17 residues. The CDR3 DNA follows: TGTGCCAGCAGCGACCGAGGCGGGAGGTCGGGTAACACTGAAGCTTTCTTT. Amino acid sequence: CASSDRGGRSGNTEAFF.

The V gene is TRBV7-3, the J gene TRBJ2-1; no reliable D call. In germline, CDR1 is SGHTA, CDR2 FQGTGA. This CDR3 contains 13 residues. Trimming removed 4 bases at V and 6 bases at J, with 10 bases between. CDR3 sequence reads: CASSSPSLNEQFF. The CDR3 DNA follows: TGTGCCAGCAGCTCCCCCTCCCTCAATGAGCAGTTCTTC.